The 8 T cell receptor beta chains presented below share a single source sample, sequenced in a study of shared clonotypes between healthy human individuals. Profiling relied on immunoSEQ multiplex PCR, and the TCRdb table lists in-frame clones only, not all of them. The sample has about 600,000 clones; roughly 79% are singletons. The sequencing input was PBMCs. The receptor set was obtained from a woman in her thirties or forties in good health. Some clones in this sample may be carry-over from other donors' samples.

The chain recombines TRBV30 with TRBJ1-1; D is uncertain. V was shortened by 0 bases and J by 5 bases, with 16 bases between the two germline ends. Germline lookup yields CDR1 GTSNPN and CDR2 SVGIG (reference sequence). This CDR3 contains 15 residues. This chain's CDR3 is CAWSVPRLLRTEAFF. The CDR3 DNA is TGTGCCTGGAGTGTCCCGCGGCTATTGCGGACTGAAGCTTTCTTT. Using reference TRBV30 and TRBJ1-1 for the parts outside the CDR3, the full variable domain is SQTIHQWPATLVQPVGSPLSLECTVEGTSNPNLYWYRQAAGRGLQLLFYSVGIGQISSEVPQNLSASRPQDRQFILSSKKLLLSDSGFYLCAWSVPRLLRTEAFFGQGTRLTVV.

This chain links TRBV5-1 with TRBJ2-5; D is unresolved. The length of the CDR3 is 14 residues. Germline V CDR1 and CDR2: SGHRS, YFSETQ. V was cut by 4 bases and J by 1 base, with 11 bases left in between. The CDR3 loop is CASSQPGSQETQYF. The CDR3 DNA reads as TGCGCCAGCAGCCAACCAGGCAGCCAAGAGACCCAGTACTTC.

This clone was detected only a few times. The V gene is TRBV9, the J gene TRBJ1-4, with 7 bases lining up with TRBD1. V lost 4 bases to trimming and J lost 5 bases; unmatched junction nucleotides: 5. The germline gives CDR1 SGDLS, CDR2 YYNGEE. The CDR3 has 14 residues. DNA for the CDR3: TGTGCCAGCAGCCCGACAGGGTCGAATGAAAAACTGTTTTTT. It specifies CASSPTGSNEKLFF. Filled out from reference TRBV9 and TRBJ1-4, the complete variable domain reads DSGVTQTPKHLITATGQRVTLRCSPRSGDLSVYWYQQSLDQGLQFLIQYYNGEERAKGNILERFSAQQFPDLHSELNLSSLELGDSALYFCASSPTGSNEKLFFGSGTQLSVL.

The J gene is TRBJ2-1, the V gene TRBV10-2, with TRBD2 identical over 9 bases. The CDR3 runs to 16 residues. Germline CDR1 and CDR2: WSHSY and SAAADI. The V segment lost 0 bases and the J segment 4 bases; nucleotides outside the gene matches: 4. In DNA, the CDR3 is TGCGCCAGCAGTGAGTCACGTAGCGGGAGTTACAATGAGCAGTTCTTC. It translates to CASSESRSGSYNEQFF.

The chain uses TRBV10-3 and TRBJ2-7; 10 nucleotides agree with TRBD2. J gave up 3 bases and V 3 bases, and 11 bases lay outside the gene matches. Germline V lookup: CDR1 ENHRY, CDR2 SYGVKD. The CDR3 sequence is 17 residues long. The CDR3 sequence: CAISETYSGRQNYEQYF. For the CDR3, the DNA is TGTGCCATCAGTGAAACATATAGCGGGAGGCAAAACTACGAGCAGTACTTC.

V gene TRBV7-3 combines with J gene TRBJ2-5; maybe TRBD2 (7 bases). Trimming took 2 bases from V and 11 from J, leaving 15 bases between them. Per germline, CDR1 SGHTA and CDR2 FQGTGA. The CDR3 loop spans 13 amino acids. The CDR3 region has the DNA TGTGCCAGCAGCTTAGGTCAGGGGCGGGAGCAGTACTTC. This gives the protein CASSLGQGREQYF.

This clone was seen just once. The chain uses TRBV7-9 and TRBJ2-7; 14 bases match TRBD2. Trimming removed 5 bases from V and 6 bases from J; junction bases left unmatched: 6. CDR3 length: 15 amino acids. The germline gives CDR1 SEHNR, CDR2 FQNEAQ (reference sequence). The DNA for the CDR3 is TGTGCCAGCAGCCCTCCCGGGACTAGCGGGAGCGAGCAGTACTTC. The encoded protein is CASSPPGTSGSEQYF.

The gene calls are TRBV4-1 and TRBJ2-7; D ambiguous. Germline V lookup: CDR1 MGHRA, CDR2 YSYEKL. The CDR3 spans 14 residues. Trimming took off 4 bases at V and 3 bases at J, with 13 bases between the two ends. The CDR3 bases are TGCGCCAGCAGCCCCGCTCCACGTAGCTACGAGCAGTACTTC. Protein product: CASSPAPRSYEQYF.